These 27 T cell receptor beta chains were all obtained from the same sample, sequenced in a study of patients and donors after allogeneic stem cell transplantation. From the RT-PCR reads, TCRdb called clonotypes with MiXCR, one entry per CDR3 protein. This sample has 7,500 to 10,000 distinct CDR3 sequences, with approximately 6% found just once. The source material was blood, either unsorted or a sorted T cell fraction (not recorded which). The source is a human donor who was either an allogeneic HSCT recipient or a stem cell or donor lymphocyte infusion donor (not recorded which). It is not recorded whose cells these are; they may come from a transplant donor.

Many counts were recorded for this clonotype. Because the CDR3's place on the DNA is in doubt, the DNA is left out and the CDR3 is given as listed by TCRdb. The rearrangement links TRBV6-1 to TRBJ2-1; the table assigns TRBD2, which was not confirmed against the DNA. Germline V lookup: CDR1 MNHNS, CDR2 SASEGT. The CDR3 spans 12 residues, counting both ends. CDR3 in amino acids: CASVGSGIGGFF.

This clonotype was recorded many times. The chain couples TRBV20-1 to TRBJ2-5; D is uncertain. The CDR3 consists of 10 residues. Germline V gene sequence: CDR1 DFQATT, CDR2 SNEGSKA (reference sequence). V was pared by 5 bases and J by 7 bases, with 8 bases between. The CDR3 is CSAHSPTQYF. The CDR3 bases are TGCAGTGCTCACTCTCCGACCCAGTACTTC.

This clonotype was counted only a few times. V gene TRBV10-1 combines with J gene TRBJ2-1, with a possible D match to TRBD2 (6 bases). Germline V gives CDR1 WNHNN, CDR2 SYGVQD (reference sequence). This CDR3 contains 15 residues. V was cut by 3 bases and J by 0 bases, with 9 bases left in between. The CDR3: CASSESSASYNEQFF. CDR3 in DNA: TGCGCCAGCAGTGAATCTAGCGCCTCCTACAATGAGCAGTTCTTC.

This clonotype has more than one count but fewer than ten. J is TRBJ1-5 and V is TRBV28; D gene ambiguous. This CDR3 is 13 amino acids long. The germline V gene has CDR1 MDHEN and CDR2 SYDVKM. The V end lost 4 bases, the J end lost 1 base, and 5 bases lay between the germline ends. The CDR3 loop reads CASSSGSNQPQHF. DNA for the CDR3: TGTGCCAGCAGTTCGGGGAGCAATCAGCCCCAGCATTTT.

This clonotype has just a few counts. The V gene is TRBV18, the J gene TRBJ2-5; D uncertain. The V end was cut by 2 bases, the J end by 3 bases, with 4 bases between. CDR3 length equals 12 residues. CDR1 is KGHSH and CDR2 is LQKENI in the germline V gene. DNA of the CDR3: TGTGCCAGCTCACCAGTCGAAGAGACCCAGTACTTC. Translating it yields CASSPVEETQYF.

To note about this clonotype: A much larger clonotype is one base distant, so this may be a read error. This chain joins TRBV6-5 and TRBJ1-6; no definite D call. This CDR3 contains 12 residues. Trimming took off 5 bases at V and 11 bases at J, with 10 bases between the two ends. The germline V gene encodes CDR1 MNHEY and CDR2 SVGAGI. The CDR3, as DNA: TGTGCCAGCAGTCCTGTTGGACCACCCCTCCACTTT. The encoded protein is CASSPVGPPLHF.

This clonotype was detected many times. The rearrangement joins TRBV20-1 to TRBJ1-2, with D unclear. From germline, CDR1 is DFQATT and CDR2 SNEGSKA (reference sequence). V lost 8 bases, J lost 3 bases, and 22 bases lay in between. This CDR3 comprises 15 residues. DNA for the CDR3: TGCAGTTCCCCCGCGGACGCACCGATAGACTATGGCTACACCTTC. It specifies CSSPADAPIDYGYTF.

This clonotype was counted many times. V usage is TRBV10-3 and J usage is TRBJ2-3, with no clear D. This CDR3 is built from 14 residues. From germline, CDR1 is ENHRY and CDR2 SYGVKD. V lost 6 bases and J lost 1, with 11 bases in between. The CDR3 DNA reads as TGTGCCATCAGGCCGGGTCCCGGCACAGATACGCAGTATTTT. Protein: CAIRPGPGTDTQYF.

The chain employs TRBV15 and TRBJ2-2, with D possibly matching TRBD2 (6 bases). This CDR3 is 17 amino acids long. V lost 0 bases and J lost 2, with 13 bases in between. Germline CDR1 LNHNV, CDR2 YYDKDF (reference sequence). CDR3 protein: CATSREQSGPNTGELFF. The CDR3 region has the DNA TGTGCCACCAGCAGAGAGCAAAGCGGGCCAAACACCGGGGAGCTGTTTTTT.

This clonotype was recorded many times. The CDR3 sequence is CASSQEGPGRTNTGELFF. CDR3 DNA sequence: TGCGCCAGCAGCCAAGAAGGTCCGGGACGGACCAACACCGGGGAGCTGTTTTTT. The gene calls are TRBV4-1 and TRBJ2-2; D possibly matches TRBD1 or TRBD2 (5 bases each). This CDR3 contains 18 residues. Trimming took off 0 bases at V and 2 bases at J, with 16 bases between the two ends. Germline V CDR1 and CDR2: MGHRA, YSYEKL.

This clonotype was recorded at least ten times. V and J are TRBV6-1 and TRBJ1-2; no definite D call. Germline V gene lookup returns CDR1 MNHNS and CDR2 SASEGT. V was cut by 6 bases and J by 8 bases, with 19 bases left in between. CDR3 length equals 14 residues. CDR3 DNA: TGTGCCAGCAGACTACTAAATCCTGGGAACGGCTACACCTTC. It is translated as CASRLLNPGNGYTF.

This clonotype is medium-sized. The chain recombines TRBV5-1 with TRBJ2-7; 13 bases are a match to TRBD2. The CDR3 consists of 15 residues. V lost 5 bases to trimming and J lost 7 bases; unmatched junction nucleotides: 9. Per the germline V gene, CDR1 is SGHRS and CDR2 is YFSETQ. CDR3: CASRTGTSGNGEQYF. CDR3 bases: TGCGCCAGCAGGACCGGGACTAGCGGGAATGGGGAGCAGTACTTC.

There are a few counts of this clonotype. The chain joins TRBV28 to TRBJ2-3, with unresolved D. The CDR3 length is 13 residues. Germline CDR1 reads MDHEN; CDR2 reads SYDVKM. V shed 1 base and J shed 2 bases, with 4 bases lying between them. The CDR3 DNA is TGTGCCAGCAGTTTATCCTACACAGATACGCAGTATTTT. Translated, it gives CASSLSYTDTQYF.

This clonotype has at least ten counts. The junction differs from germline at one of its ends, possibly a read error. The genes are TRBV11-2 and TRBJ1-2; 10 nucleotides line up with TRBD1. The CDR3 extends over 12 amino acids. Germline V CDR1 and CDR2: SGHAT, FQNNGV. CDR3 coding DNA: TGTGCCAGCAGCCTAGAGGGACAGGGGACCCCCTTC. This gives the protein CASSLEGQGTPF.

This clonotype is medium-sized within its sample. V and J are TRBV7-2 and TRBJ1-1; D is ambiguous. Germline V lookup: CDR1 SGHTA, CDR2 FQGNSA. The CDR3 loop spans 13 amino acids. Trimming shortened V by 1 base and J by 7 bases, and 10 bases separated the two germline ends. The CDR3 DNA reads TGTGCCAGCAGCTTAGGGACGTCTAATGAAGCTTTCTTT. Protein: CASSLGTSNEAFF. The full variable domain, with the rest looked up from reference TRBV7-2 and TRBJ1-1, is GAGVSQSPSNKVTEKGKDVELRCDPISGHTALYWYRQSLGQGLEFLIYFQGNSAPDKSGLPSDRFSAERTGGSVSTLTIQRTQQEDSAVYLCASSLGTSNEAFFGQGTRLTVV.

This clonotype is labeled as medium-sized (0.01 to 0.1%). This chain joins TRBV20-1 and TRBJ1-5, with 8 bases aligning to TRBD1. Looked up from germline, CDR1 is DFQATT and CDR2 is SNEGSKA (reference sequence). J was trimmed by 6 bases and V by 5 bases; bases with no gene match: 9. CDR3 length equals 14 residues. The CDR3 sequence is CSAWTGFEGQPQHF. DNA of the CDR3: TGCAGTGCTTGGACAGGGTTTGAGGGTCAGCCCCAGCATTTT.

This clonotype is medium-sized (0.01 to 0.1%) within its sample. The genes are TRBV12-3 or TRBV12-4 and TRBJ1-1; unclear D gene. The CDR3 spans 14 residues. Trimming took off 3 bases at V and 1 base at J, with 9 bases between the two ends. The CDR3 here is CASSLQEPNTEAFF. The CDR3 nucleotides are TGTGCCAGCAGTTTGCAGGAGCCGAACACTGAAGCTTTCTTT.

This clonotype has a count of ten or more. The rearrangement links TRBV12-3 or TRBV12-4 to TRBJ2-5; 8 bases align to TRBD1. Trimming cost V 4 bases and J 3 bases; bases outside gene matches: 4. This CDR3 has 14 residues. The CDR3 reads CASSSGQGEETQYF. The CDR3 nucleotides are TGTGCCAGCAGTTCCGGACAGGGCGAAGAGACCCAGTACTTC.

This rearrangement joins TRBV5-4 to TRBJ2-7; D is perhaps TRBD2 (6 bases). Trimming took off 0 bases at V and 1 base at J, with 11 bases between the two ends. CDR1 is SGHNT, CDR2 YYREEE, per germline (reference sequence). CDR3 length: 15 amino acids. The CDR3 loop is CASSLAGVGSYEQYF. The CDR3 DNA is TGTGCCAGCAGCTTGGCGGGAGTGGGTTCCTACGAGCAGTACTTC. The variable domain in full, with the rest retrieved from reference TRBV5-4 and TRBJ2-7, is ETGVTQSPTHLIKTRGQQVTLRCSSQSGHNTVSWYQQALGQGPQFIFQYYREEENGRGNFPPRFSGLQFPNYSSELNVNALELDDSALYLCASSLAGVGSYEQYFGPGTRLTVT.

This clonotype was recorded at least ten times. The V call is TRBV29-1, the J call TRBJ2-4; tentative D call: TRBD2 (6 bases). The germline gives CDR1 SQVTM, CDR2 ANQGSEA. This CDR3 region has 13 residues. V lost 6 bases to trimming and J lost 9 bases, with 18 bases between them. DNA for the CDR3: TGCAGCGTCCGACCCGGGGAGGTGGGCATTCAGTACTTC. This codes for CSVRPGEVGIQYF. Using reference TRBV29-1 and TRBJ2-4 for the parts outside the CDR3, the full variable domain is SAVISQKPSRDICQRGTSLTIQCQVDSQVTMMFWYRQQPGQSLTLIATANQGSEATYESGFVIDKFPISRPNLTFSTLTVSNMSPEDSSIYLCSVRPGEVGIQYFGAGTRLSVL.

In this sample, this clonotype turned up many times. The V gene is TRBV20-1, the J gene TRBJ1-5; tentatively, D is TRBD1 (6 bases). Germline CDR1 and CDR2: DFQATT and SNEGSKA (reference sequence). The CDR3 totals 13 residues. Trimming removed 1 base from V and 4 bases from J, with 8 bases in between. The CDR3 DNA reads TGCAGTGCTAGAGGCGACAGGAATCAGCCCCAGCATTTT. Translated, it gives CSARGDRNQPQHF.

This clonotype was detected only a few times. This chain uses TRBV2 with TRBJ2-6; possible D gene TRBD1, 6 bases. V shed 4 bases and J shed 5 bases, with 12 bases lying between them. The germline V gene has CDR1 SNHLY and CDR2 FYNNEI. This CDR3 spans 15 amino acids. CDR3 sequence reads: CASSGQGQRANVLTF. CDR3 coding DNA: TGTGCCAGCAGTGGCCAGGGGCAGAGGGCCAACGTCCTGACTTTC.

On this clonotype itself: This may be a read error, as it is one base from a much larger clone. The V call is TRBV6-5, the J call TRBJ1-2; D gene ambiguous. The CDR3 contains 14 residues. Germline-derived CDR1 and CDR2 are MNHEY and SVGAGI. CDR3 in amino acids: CASSKDRANYGNTF. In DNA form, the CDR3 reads TGTGCCAGCAGTAAGGACCGGGCTAACTATGGCAACACCTTC.

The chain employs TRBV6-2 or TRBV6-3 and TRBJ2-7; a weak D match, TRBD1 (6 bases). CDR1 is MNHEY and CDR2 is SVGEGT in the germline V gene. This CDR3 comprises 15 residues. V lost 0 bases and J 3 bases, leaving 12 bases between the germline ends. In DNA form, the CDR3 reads TGTGCCAGCAGTTACTCCGGACAGATATTCTACGAGCAGTACTTC. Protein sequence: CASSYSGQIFYEQYF.

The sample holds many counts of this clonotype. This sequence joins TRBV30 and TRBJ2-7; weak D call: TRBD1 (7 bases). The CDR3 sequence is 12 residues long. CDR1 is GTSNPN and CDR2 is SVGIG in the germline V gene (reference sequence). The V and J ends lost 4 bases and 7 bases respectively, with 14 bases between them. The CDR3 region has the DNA TGTGCCTGGAAAGGAGGGGGCGAGGAGCAGTACTTC. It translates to CAWKGGGEEQYF.

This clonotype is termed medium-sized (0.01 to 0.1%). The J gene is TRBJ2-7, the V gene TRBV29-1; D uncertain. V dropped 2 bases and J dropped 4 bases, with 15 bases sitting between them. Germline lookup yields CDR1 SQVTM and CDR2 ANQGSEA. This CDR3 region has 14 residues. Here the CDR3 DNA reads TGCAGCGTTGAACGAGGTGGCAGTCCATACGAGCAGTACTTC. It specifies CSVERGGSPYEQYF.

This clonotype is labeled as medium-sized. This chain's CDR3 is CASSLGGSPRGYTF. The DNA of the CDR3 is TGTGCCAGCAGTTTGGGGGGCAGCCCAAGGGGCTACACCTTC. The rearrangement joins TRBV28 to TRBJ1-2; TRBD1 is a possible D gene (6 bases). Germline V gives CDR1 MDHEN, CDR2 SYDVKM. The CDR3 consists of 14 residues. With 3 bases removed from V and 8 bases from J, the gap between germline ends came to 16 bases.